The 25 T cell receptor beta chains below come from one sample, sequenced in a study of OX40 agonist ivuxolimab in advanced cancers. Sequencing was performed with immunoSEQ multiplex PCR; in TCRdb, only in-frame clones are kept and a portion is missing. The data show 65,000 to 85,000 clones, approximately 84% seen once. This specimen consisted of CD4+ or CD8+ T cells sorted from blood, obtained in a trial of the OX40 agonist ivuxolimab. The receptor set was obtained from an adult with an advanced solid tumor such as melanoma, head and neck, liver or kidney cancer.

This sequence joins TRBV5-1 and TRBJ1-4; 8 bases match TRBD1. This CDR3 region has 15 residues. CDR1 is SGHRS and CDR2 is YFSETQ in the germline V gene. V was pared by 4 bases and J by 0 bases, with 2 bases of the junction left unmatched. This chain's CDR3 is CASSPDRATNEKLFF. The CDR3 DNA reads as TGCGCCAGCAGCCCGGACAGGGCAACTAATGAAAAACTGTTTTTT.

The CDR3 sequence: CAWSPPRTGGLPYGYTF. The CDR3, as DNA: TGTGCCTGGAGCCCCCCCCGGACAGGGGGCCTACCCTATGGCTACACCTTC. The chain carries TRBV30 and TRBJ1-2; 11 bases line up with TRBD1. Trimming removed 3 bases from V and 4 bases from J; junction bases left unmatched: 13. Germline lookup yields CDR1 GTSNPN and CDR2 SVGIG (reference sequence). The CDR3 consists of 17 residues.

This clone was observed a few times. The chain employs TRBV10-1 and TRBJ2-7; 8 nucleotides line up with TRBD2. V dropped 0 bases and J dropped 7; count of bases not matched to a gene: 5. This CDR3 spans 14 amino acids. Germline CDR1 WNHNN, CDR2 SYGVQD (reference sequence). In DNA form, the CDR3 reads TGCGCCAGCAGTGAGTCGGGTAGCGGGATAGAGCAGTACTTC. This encodes CASSESGSGIEQYF.

The rearrangement joins TRBV15 to TRBJ1-2; a possible D gene is TRBD1 (6 bases). The CDR3 runs 15 residues. From germline, CDR1 is LNHNV and CDR2 YYDKDF (reference sequence). Between the trimmed V and J ends, which lost 2 bases and 2 bases, there was a span of 12 bases. The CDR3 region has the DNA TGTGCCACCAGCAGAACCTCCGGGACAAACTATGGCTACACCTTC. Translated: CATSRTSGTNYGYTF.

This clone was found a few times. The chain recombines TRBV6-6 with TRBJ2-1, with TRBD2 matching 10 bases. Germline CDR1 MNHNY, CDR2 SVGAGI (reference sequence). This CDR3 is 14 amino acids long. Trimming at V came to 6 bases and at J to 9 bases, leaving 8 bases not matched to a gene. CDR3 protein: CASRRLAGLGEQFF. The CDR3 DNA follows: TGTGCCAGCAGACGACTAGCGGGCCTCGGTGAGCAGTTCTTC.

This clone was seen a few times. The chain combines TRBV27 with TRBJ2-1; D call uncertain. The germline V and J ends were trimmed by 3 bases and 4 bases, with 10 bases remaining between them. Germline V gene lookup returns CDR1 MNHEY and CDR2 SMNVEV (reference sequence). This CDR3 region has 14 residues. CDR3 sequence: CASSLKADYNEQFF. The CDR3 nucleotides read TGTGCCAGCAGTTTGAAGGCAGATTACAATGAGCAGTTCTTC.

This chain uses TRBV2 with TRBJ1-2; weak D call: TRBD1 (6 bases). Trimming cost V 6 bases and J 8 bases, with 19 bases left between them. Germline-derived CDR1 and CDR2 are SNHLY and FYNNEI. This CDR3 has 14 residues. As DNA, the CDR3 is TGTGCCAGCAGCGACTTATTGCGGGGGGCAGGCTACACCTTC. This gives the protein CASSDLLRGAGYTF.

The chain is built from TRBV5-8 and TRBJ2-7; 15 bases are a match to TRBD2. The CDR3 totals 19 residues. CDR1 and CDR2 (germline): SGHTS, YDEGEE. The ends lost 4 bases at V and 5 bases at J; junction bases unmatched: 16. CDR3 nucleotides: TGTGCCAGCAGCCTCCTCCGTGGACTAGCGGGAGGGGATTCGCACGAGCAGTACTTC. It yields the protein CASSLLRGLAGGDSHEQYF.

The rearrangement links TRBV28 to TRBJ1-4, with D possibly matching TRBD1 (5 bases). The length of the CDR3 is 18 residues. Per the germline V gene, CDR1 is MDHEN and CDR2 is SYDVKM. V lost 2 bases to trimming and J lost 3 bases, with 19 bases between them. The CDR3 is CASSLGSVRWGPNEKLFF. The DNA for the CDR3 is TGTGCCAGCAGTTTAGGGTCGGTTAGGTGGGGACCTAATGAAAAACTGTTTTTT.

The CDR3 loop is CASSPSTDTQYF. The CDR3 DNA reads TGTGCCAGCAGTCCTAGCACAGATACGCAGTATTTT. The genes are TRBV27 and TRBJ2-3, with D hard to call. The germline V and J ends were trimmed by 5 bases and 0 bases, with 3 bases remaining between them. CDR3 length: 12 residues. CDR1 and CDR2 (germline): MNHEY, SMNVEV (reference sequence).

In DNA form, the CDR3 reads TGTGCCAGCAGCGTCACAGGGGGAAACACTGAAGCTTTCTTT. Translating it yields CASSVTGGNTEAFF. The genes are TRBV7-3 and TRBJ1-1, with TRBD1 matching over 8 bases. Germline V gene data show CDR1 as SGHTA and CDR2 as FQGTGA. The CDR3 runs 14 residues. The V gene end was trimmed by 5 bases and the J gene end by 2 bases; junction bases not matched to a gene: 4.

The rearrangement uses TRBV2 and TRBJ2-7; D gene unclear. This CDR3 comprises 13 residues. V was pared by 7 bases and J by 7 bases, with 17 bases between. The germline V gene has CDR1 SNHLY and CDR2 FYNNEI. CDR3 coding DNA: TGTGCCAGCATTGACCCCCTTCTGGGAGAGCAGTACTTC. Amino acid sequence: CASIDPLLGEQYF.

This chain uses TRBV2 with TRBJ2-5; no clear D. The J call may not be correct, given that the DNA end is closer to TRBJ2-7. Per the germline V gene, CDR1 is SNHLY and CDR2 is FYNNEI. This CDR3 contains 13 residues. The CDR3 DNA follows: TGTGCCAGCGGGCCGCAGATGGTTGACGAGCAGTACTTC. Amino acids: CASGPQMVDEQYF.

V gene TRBV9 combines with J gene TRBJ2-2; D is possibly TRBD2 (6 bases). The length of the CDR3 is 13 residues. Germline V CDR1 and CDR2: SGDLS, YYNGEE. The V end was cut by 3 bases, the J end by 7 bases, with 10 bases between. The CDR3 loop is CASSDGRGGELFF. CDR3 DNA: TGTGCCAGCAGCGACGGGAGAGGCGGGGAGCTGTTTTTT.

The J gene is TRBJ2-1, the V gene TRBV19; the match to TRBD1 covers 10 bases. Germline V gives CDR1 LNHDA, CDR2 SQIVND (reference sequence). J gave up 8 bases and V 6 bases, and 13 bases lay outside the gene matches. The CDR3 spans 16 residues. The CDR3 bases are TGTGCCAGTAGCGTCCCGGGACAGGGGCAGGGGGATGAGCAGTTCTTC. It yields the protein CASSVPGQGQGDEQFF.

The chain joins TRBV28 to TRBJ1-2, with D hard to call. The germline CDR1 and CDR2 sequences are MDHEN and SYDVKM. The ends were cut back, 3 bases at V and 2 bases at J, with 7 bases in the middle. This CDR3 is built from 13 residues. The CDR3: CASSFGRNYGYTF. The CDR3 coding sequence is TGTGCCAGCAGTTTCGGCAGAAACTATGGCTACACCTTC.

This chain links TRBV2 with TRBJ1-4; D remains ambiguous. V gave up 4 bases and J gave up 11 bases, with 17 bases separating them. Germline CDR1 reads SNHLY; CDR2 reads FYNNEI. The CDR3 covers 14 residues. Written as DNA, the CDR3 is TGTGCCAGCAGTGCGCGGGGTTTAACGGGGAAACTGTTTTTT. Translation: CASSARGLTGKLFF. Full variable domain (remainder filled in from reference TRBV2 and TRBJ1-4): EPEVTQTPSHQVTQMGQEVILRCVPISNHLYFYWYRQILGQKVEFLVSFYNNEISEKSEIFDDQFSVERPDGSNFTLKIRSTKLEDSAMYFCASSARGLTGKLFFGSGTQLSVL.

The rearrangement joins TRBV2 to TRBJ2-5; 9 bases fit TRBD1. The germline gives CDR1 SNHLY, CDR2 FYNNEI. The J segment lost 3 bases and the V segment lost 1 base, leaving 9 bases of the junction unmatched. This CDR3 region has 17 residues. The CDR3 sequence is CASSEDLTGGLKETQYF. The CDR3 nucleotides read TGTGCCAGCAGTGAAGACCTGACAGGGGGGCTCAAAGAGACCCAGTACTTC.

The chain links TRBV28 to TRBJ2-3; the D gene is possibly TRBD2 (5 bases). Trimming removed 3 bases at V and 4 bases at J, with 11 bases between. The CDR3 covers 14 residues. In germline, CDR1 is MDHEN, CDR2 SYDVKM. CDR3 protein: CASSFSLAADTQYF. The CDR3 nucleotides read TGTGCCAGCAGTTTTTCGCTAGCAGCAGATACGCAGTATTTT.

V gene TRBV11-2 combines with J gene TRBJ2-7; 9 bases fit TRBD2. The V segment lost 0 bases and the J segment 2 bases; nucleotides outside the gene matches: 5. CDR1 is SGHAT, CDR2 FQNNGV, per germline. The CDR3 length is 16 residues. CDR3 region: CASSLEVAGGPYEQYF. The CDR3 DNA follows: TGTGCCAGCAGCTTAGAAGTGGCGGGAGGGCCCTACGAGCAGTACTTC.

The chain joins TRBV4-3 to TRBJ2-7; TRBD1 aligns across 7 bases. Germline CDR1 reads LGHNA; CDR2 reads YSLEER. V shed 3 bases, J shed 3 bases, and the junction held 11 bases outside the gene matches. The CDR3 extends over 16 amino acids. The CDR3 region has the DNA TGCGCCAGCAGCCACCCCATCCAGGGACAGAGCTACGAGCAGTACTTC. Translation gives CASSHPIQGQSYEQYF.

The chain couples TRBV6-1 to TRBJ1-2; D call uncertain. CDR3 size: 14 residues. Trimming took off 5 bases at V and 5 bases at J, with 15 bases between the two ends. From germline, CDR1 is MNHNS and CDR2 SASEGT. The CDR3 DNA sequence: TGTGCCAGCAGTCCAAGCGGGCAGCTATATGGCTACACCTTC. Its protein product is CASSPSGQLYGYTF.

The chain employs TRBV7-9 and TRBJ1-2; D is unresolved. From germline, CDR1 is SEHNR and CDR2 FQNEAQ (reference sequence). CDR3 length equals 13 residues. Between the trimmed V and J ends, which lost 1 base and 8 bases, there was a span of 11 bases. The CDR3 spells CASSLGGLGGYTF. The DNA for the CDR3 is TGTGCCAGCAGCTTAGGCGGCCTGGGGGGCTACACCTTC.

This sequence joins TRBV7-9 and TRBJ2-6; no definite D call. This CDR3 comprises 15 residues. Trimming stripped 1 base from V and 0 bases from J, with 4 bases between. In germline, CDR1 is SEHNR, CDR2 FQNEAQ (reference sequence). The CDR3 region has the DNA TGTGCCAGCAGCTTAGGTACCTCTGGGGCCAACGTCCTGACTTTC. It translates to CASSLGTSGANVLTF.

V usage is TRBV5-5 and J usage is TRBJ1-2; the match to TRBD1 covers 7 bases. Looked up from germline, CDR1 is SGHKS and CDR2 is YYEKEE (reference sequence). This CDR3 comprises 14 residues. The trim removed 2 bases at V and 3 bases at J, leaving 4 bases unmatched. The CDR3 DNA is TGTGCCAGCAGCTTCTTGGACAGGCACTATGGCTACACCTTC. Residues: CASSFLDRHYGYTF.